This is a list of T cell receptor beta chains from one sample in a study of T cells after yellow fever vaccination. TCRdb used MiXCR to reprocess the 5' RACE reads, holding one entry per CDR3 protein. Among about 510,000 distinct CDR3 sequences listed, less than 25% were seen once. This specimen was PBMCs, taken more than 20 days after the first yellow fever vaccination. All receptors derive from a man aged 18 to 29 who received the YFV17D yellow fever vaccine. Each CDR3 is given with its conserved first and last residue. A D gene is named only where the DNA matches it firmly. Only some rows state a clone size, as once, few, many or a class for expanded clones.

clone size: many
J gene: TRBJ2-4
V gene: TRBV12-3/TRBV12-4
D gene: TRBD1
CDR3 DNA: TGTGCCAGCAGATTTGGACAGGGGAGAGAAAACATTCAGTACTTC
CDR3 protein: CASRFGQGRENIQYF

clone size: few
J gene: TRBJ2-7
V gene: TRBV7-2
D gene: .
CDR3 DNA: TGTGCCAGCAGCTCTAGCCGGGGGTATACCTACGAGCAGTACTTC
CDR3 protein: CASSSSRGYTYEQYF

clone size: .
J gene: TRBJ2-2
V gene: TRBV4-2
D gene: .
CDR3 DNA: TGTGCCAGCAGCCAAGATCCAGACAGTAACACCGGGGAGCTGTTTTTT
CDR3 protein: CASSQDPDSNTGELFF

clone size: few
J gene: TRBJ2-7
V gene: TRBV7-6
D gene: TRBD1
CDR3 DNA: TGTGCCAGCAGCTTGGCGACAGGGCCCTACGAGCAGTACTTC
CDR3 protein: CASSLATGPYEQYF

clone size: .
J gene: TRBJ1-1
V gene: TRBV4-3
D gene: .
CDR3 DNA: TGCGCCAGCAGCCCACGGGGGGCAGGCACTGAAGCTTTCTTT
CDR3 protein: CASSPRGAGTEAFF

clone size: few
J gene: TRBJ2-5
V gene: TRBV18
D gene: TRBD2
CDR3 DNA: TGTGCCAGCTCACCAGGACTAGCGGCCGCAGGGGAGACCCAGTACTTC
CDR3 protein: CASSPGLAAAGETQYF

clone size: few
J gene: TRBJ2-6
V gene: TRBV7-9
D gene: .
CDR3 DNA: TGTGCCAGCAGCACATATGGGGCCAACGTCCTGACTTTC
CDR3 protein: CASSTYGANVLTF

clone size: few
J gene: TRBJ2-6
V gene: TRBV5-8
D gene: TRBD1
CDR3 DNA: TGTGCCAGCAGCTGGGACAGGTTGAACTCTGGGGCCAACGTCCTGACTTTC
CDR3 protein: CASSWDRLNSGANVLTF

clone size: .
J gene: TRBJ2-3
V gene: TRBV7-3
D gene: TRBD2
CDR3 DNA: TGTGCCAGCAGCAAAAGGACAGCGGGGGGGAAGGCGGGCACAGATACGCAGTATTTT
CDR3 protein: CASSKRTAGGKAGTDTQYF

clone size: .
J gene: TRBJ1-5
V gene: TRBV20-1
D gene: .
CDR3 DNA: TGCAGTGGAAGGCGGGGTGGCAATCAGCCCCAGCATTTT
CDR3 protein: CSGRRGGNQPQHF

clone size: few
J gene: TRBJ2-3
V gene: TRBV5-1
D gene: TRBD2
CDR3 DNA: TGCGCCAGCAGGTCGACTAGCGGGGGGGCAGATACGCAGTATTTT
CDR3 protein: CASRSTSGGADTQYF

clone size: .
J gene: TRBJ2-2
V gene: TRBV28
D gene: .
CDR3 DNA: .
CDR3 protein: CASRTGGGSSGSCFF

clone size: .
J gene: TRBJ1-6
V gene: TRBV6-2/TRBV6-3
D gene: .
CDR3 DNA: TGTGCCAGCAGCCGAGAGGAGGATTCACCCCTCCACTTT
CDR3 protein: CASSREEDSPLHF

clone size: many
J gene: TRBJ2-5
V gene: TRBV5-1
D gene: .
CDR3 DNA: TGCGCCAGCAGCTTCCGGGACCCGAAAGAAGAGACCCAGTACTTC
CDR3 protein: CASSFRDPKEETQYF

clone size: few
J gene: TRBJ2-3
V gene: TRBV9
D gene: .
CDR3 DNA: TGTGCCAGCAGCGGAAGGGGGGGGGAGAGCACAGATACGCAGTATTTT
CDR3 protein: CASSGRGGESTDTQYF

clone size: few
J gene: TRBJ2-7
V gene: TRBV6-2/TRBV6-3
D gene: .
CDR3 DNA: TGTGCCAGCAGTTACGACTACGAGGGCTACGAGCAGTACTTC
CDR3 protein: CASSYDYEGYEQYF

clone size: few
J gene: TRBJ2-7
V gene: TRBV5-6
D gene: .
CDR3 DNA: TGTGCCAGCAGTCCCGGGCGCCCCTACGAGCAGTACTTC
CDR3 protein: CASSPGRPYEQYF